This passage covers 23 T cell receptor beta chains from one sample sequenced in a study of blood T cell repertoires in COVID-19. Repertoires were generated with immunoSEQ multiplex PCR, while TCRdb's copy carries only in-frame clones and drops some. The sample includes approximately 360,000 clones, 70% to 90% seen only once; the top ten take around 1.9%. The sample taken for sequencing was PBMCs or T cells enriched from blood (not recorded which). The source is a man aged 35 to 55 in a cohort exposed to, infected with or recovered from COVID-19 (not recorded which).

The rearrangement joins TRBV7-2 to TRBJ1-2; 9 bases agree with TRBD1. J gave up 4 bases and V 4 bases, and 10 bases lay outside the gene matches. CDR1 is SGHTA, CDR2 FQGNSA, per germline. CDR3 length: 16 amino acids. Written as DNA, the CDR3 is TGTGCCAGCAGCTCCGAACAGGGGGCTTATAGCTATGGCTACACCTTC. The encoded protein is CASSSEQGAYSYGYTF. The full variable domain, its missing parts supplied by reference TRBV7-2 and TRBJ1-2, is GAGVSQSPSNKVTEKGKDVELRCDPISGHTALYWYRQSLGQGLEFLIYFQGNSAPDKSGLPSDRFSAERTGGSVSTLTIQRTQQEDSAVYLCASSSEQGAYSYGYTFGSGTRLTVV.

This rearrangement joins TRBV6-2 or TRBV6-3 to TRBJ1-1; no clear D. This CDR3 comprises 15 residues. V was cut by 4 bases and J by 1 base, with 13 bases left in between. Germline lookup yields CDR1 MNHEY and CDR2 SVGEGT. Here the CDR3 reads CASSWEGRGNTEAFF. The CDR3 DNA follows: TGTGCCAGCAGTTGGGAGGGTCGCGGGAACACTGAAGCTTTCTTT.

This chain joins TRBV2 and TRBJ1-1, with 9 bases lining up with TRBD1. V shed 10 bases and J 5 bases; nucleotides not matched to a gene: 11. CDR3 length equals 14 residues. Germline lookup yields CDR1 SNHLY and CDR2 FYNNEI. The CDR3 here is CANPFDRGTTEAFF. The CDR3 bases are TGTGCCAACCCGTTTGACAGGGGGACAACTGAAGCTTTCTTT. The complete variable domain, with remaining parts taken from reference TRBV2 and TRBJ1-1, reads EPEVTQTPSHQVTQMGQEVILRCVPISNHLYFYWYRQILGQKVEFLVSFYNNEISEKSEIFDDQFSVERPDGSNFTLKIRSTKLEDSAMYFCANPFDRGTTEAFFGQGTRLTVV.

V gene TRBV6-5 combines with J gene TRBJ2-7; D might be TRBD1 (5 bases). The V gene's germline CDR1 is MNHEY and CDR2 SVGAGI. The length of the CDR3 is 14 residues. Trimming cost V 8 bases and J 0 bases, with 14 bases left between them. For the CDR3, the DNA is TGTGCCAGCGTGAGACAGTATCTCTCCTACGAGCAGTACTTC. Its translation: CASVRQYLSYEQYF.

The CDR3 DNA is TGTGCCTGGAGTACCCGGGGGTATAGCAATCAGCCCCAGCATTTT. It encodes CAWSTRGYSNQPQHF. The rearrangement joins TRBV30 to TRBJ1-5, with a possible D match to TRBD1 (5 bases). The CDR3 extends over 15 amino acids. Deletions cut 2 bases from V and 0 bases from J, with 11 bases between. The germline gives CDR1 GTSNPN, CDR2 SVGIG (reference sequence).

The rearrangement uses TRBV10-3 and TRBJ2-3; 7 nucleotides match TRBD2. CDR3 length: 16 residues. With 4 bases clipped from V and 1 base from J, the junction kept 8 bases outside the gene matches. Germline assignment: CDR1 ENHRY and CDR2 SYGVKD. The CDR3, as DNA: TGTGCCATCAGTGTCGTGGGAGGGCTTCGCACAGATACGCAGTATTTT. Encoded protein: CAISVVGGLRTDTQYF.

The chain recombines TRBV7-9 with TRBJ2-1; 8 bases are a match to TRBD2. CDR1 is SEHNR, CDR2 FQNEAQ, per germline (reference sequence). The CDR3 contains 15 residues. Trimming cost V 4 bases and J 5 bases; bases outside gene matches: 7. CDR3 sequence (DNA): TGTGCCAGCAGCTCCCCCGGACTAGCCAACAATGAGCAGTTCTTC. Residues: CASSSPGLANNEQFF.

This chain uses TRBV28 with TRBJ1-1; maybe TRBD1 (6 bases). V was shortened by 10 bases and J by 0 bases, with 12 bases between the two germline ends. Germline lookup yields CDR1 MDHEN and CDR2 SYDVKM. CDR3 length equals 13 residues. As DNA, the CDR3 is TGTGCCACCCTGGACAGCCTGAACACTGAAGCTTTCTTT. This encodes CATLDSLNTEAFF.

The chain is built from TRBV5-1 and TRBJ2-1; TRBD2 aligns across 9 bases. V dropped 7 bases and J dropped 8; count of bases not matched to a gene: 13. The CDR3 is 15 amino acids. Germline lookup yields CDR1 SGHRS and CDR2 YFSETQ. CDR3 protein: CASCLSGSSYDEQFF. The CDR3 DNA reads TGCGCCAGCTGTCTTAGCGGGAGTTCTTACGATGAGCAGTTCTTC. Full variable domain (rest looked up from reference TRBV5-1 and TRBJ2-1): KAGVTQTPRYLIKTRGQQVTLSCSPISGHRSVSWYQQTPGQGLQFLFEYFSETQRNKGNFPGRFSGRQFSNSRSEMNVSTLELGDSALYLCASCLSGSSYDEQFFGPGTRLTVL.

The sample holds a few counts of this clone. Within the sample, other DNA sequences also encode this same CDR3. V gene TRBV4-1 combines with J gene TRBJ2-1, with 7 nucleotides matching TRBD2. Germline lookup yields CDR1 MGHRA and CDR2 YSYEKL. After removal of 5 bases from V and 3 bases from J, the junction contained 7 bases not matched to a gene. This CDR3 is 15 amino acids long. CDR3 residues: CASSLTSERYNEQFF. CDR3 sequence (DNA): TGCGCCAGCAGCTTAACTAGCGAGCGCTACAATGAGCAGTTCTTC.

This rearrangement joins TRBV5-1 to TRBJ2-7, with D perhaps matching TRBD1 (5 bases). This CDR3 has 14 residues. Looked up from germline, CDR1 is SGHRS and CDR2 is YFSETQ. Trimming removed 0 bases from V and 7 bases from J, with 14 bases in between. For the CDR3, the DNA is TGCGCCAGCAGCTTGGTCAACAGGCGTAAGGAGCAGTACTTC. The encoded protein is CASSLVNRRKEQYF. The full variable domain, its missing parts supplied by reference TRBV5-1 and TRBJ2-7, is KAGVTQTPRYLIKTRGQQVTLSCSPISGHRSVSWYQQTPGQGLQFLFEYFSETQRNKGNFPGRFSGRQFSNSRSEMNVSTLELGDSALYLCASSLVNRRKEQYFGPGTRLTVT.

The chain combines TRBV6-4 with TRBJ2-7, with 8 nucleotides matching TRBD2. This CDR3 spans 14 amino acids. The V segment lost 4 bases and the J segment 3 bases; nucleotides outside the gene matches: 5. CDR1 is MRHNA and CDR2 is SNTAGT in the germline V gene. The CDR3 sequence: CASSARTSLYEQYF. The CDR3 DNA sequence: TGTGCCAGCAGTGCGCGGACTAGCCTCTACGAGCAGTACTTC.

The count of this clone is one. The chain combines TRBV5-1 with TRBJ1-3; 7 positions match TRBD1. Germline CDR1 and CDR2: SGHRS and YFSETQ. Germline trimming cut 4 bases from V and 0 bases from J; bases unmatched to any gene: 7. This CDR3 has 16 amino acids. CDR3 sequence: CASSPEGASSGNTIYF. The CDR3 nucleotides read TGCGCCAGCAGCCCGGAGGGGGCTAGCTCTGGAAACACCATATATTTT.

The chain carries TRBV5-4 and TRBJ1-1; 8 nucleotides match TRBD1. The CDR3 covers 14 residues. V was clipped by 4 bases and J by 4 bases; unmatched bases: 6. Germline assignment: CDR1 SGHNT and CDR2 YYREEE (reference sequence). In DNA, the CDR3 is TGTGCCAGCAGCAGGACAGGGTATAGCACTGAAGCTTTCTTT. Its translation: CASSRTGYSTEAFF.

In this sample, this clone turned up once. The CDR3 here is CASSYPRDQETQYF. The CDR3 DNA is TGTGCCAGCAGTTACCCCCGGGACCAAGAGACCCAGTACTTC. The rearrangement joins TRBV6-5 to TRBJ2-5; D is undetermined. The germline V gene has CDR1 MNHEY and CDR2 SVGAGI. With 2 bases removed from V and 0 bases from J, the gap between germline ends came to 7 bases. The CDR3 has 14 amino acids.

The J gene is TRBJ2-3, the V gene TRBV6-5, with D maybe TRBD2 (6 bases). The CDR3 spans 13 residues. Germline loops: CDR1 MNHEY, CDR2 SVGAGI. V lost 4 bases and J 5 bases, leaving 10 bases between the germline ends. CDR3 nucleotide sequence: TGTGCCAGCAGTTCTGCGGGAATAGATACGCAGTATTTT. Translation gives CASSSAGIDTQYF.

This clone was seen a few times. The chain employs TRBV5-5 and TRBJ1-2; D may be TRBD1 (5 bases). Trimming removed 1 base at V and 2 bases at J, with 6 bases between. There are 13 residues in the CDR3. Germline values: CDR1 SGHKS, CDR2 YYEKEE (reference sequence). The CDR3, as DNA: TGTGCCAGCAGCTTGAAGGGGAACTATGGCTACACCTTC. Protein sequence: CASSLKGNYGYTF. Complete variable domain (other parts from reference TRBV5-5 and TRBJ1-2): DAGVTQSPTHLIKTRGQQVTLRCSPISGHKSVSWYQQVLGQGPQFIFQYYEKEERGRGNFPDRFSARQFPNYSSELNVNALLLGDSALYLCASSLKGNYGYTFGSGTRLTVV.

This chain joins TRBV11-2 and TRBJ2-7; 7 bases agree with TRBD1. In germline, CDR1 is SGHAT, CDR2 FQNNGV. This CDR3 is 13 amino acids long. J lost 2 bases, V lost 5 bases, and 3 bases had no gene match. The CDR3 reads CASSQGQTYEQYF. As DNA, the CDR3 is TGTGCCAGCAGCCAGGGACAGACCTACGAGCAGTACTTC.

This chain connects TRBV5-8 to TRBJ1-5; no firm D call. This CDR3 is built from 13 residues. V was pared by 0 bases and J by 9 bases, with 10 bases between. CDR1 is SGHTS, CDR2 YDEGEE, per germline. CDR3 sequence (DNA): TGTGCCAGCAGCTTGGATCAAGGAGGGCCCCAGCATTTT. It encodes CASSLDQGGPQHF.

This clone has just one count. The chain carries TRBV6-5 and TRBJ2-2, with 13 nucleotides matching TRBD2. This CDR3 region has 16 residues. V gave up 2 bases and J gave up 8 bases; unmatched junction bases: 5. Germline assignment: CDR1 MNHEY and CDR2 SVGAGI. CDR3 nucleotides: TGTGCCAGCAGTTACCGTGGACTAGCGGGAGCGGGGGAGCTGTTTTTT. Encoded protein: CASSYRGLAGAGELFF.

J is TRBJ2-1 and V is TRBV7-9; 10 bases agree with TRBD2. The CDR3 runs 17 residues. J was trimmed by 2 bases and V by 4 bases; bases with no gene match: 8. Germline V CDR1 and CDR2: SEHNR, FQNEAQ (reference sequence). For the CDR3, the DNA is TGTGCCAGCAGCTCAGACCCTAGCGGGAGTCCCTACAATGAGCAGTTCTTC. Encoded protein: CASSSDPSGSPYNEQFF.

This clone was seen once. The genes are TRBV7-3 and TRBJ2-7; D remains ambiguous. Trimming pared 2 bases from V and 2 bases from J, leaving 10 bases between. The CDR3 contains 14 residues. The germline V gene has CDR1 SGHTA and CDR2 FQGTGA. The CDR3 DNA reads TGTGCCAGCAGCTTACATCCAGGCCCCTACGAGCAGTACTTC. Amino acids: CASSLHPGPYEQYF.

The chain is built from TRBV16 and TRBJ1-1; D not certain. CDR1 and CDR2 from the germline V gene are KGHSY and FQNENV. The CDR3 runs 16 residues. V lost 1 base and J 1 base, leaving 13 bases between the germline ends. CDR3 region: CASSQFSPRGNTEAFF. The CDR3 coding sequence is TGTGCCAGCAGCCAATTCTCGCCCCGAGGGAACACTGAAGCTTTCTTT.